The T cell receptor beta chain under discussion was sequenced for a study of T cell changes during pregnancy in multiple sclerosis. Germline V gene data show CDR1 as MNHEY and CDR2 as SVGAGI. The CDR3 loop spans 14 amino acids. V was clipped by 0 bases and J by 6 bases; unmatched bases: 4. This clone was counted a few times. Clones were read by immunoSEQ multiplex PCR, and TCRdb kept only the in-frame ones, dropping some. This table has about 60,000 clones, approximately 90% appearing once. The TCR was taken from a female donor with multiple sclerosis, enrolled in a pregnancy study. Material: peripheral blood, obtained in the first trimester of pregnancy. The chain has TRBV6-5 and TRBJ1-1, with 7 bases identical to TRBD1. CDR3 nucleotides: TGTGCCAGCAGTTACTCGAGGCAGGGGGCTGAAGCTTTCTTT. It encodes CASSYSRQGAEAFF.